This TCR beta chain was identified during a study of post-analysis software for immune sequencing data. V gave up 3 bases and J gave up 5 bases, with 23 bases separating them. Germline V gene lookup returns CDR1 MGHDK and CDR2 SYGVNS. CDR3 size: 19 residues. With respect to this clonotype: What it binds is not known.

Study-wide findings and caveats: TRBV segments more frequent in patients than in controls numbered roughly five and included TRBV5-6, TRBV5-1 and TRBV20-1.

Unique molecular identifiers were present in the TCR beta cDNA libraries. TCRdb redid the calling of the PCR reads with MiXCR, one entry per CDR3 protein. Counted here are some 690,000 distinct CDR3 sequences, roughly 27% occurring once; the ten biggest clones make up more than 0.55%. The chain recombines TRBV25-1 with TRBJ1-6, with D possibly matching TRBD1 (6 bases). The receptor was derived from a girl aged 5-17 years with multiple sclerosis. Sequenced sample: blood. The CDR3 bases are TGTGCCAGCAGTGACCGCGGGACACGGGTGGGGTTCGATAATTCACCCCTCCACTTT. This translates into CASSDRGTRVGFDNSPLHF.